One and the same sample provided the 15 T cell receptor beta chains below, sequenced in a study of early T cells in non-severe SARS-CoV-2 infection. TCRdb re-analysed the 5' RACE reads in MiXCR, keeping a single row per CDR3 protein. The sample lists some 73,000 distinct CDR3 sequences, 9.5% to 15% occurring once. Source material: whole blood. Receptor source: an adult who was a healthcare worker with PCR-confirmed SARS-CoV-2 infection or an uninfected control (not recorded which).

The chain links TRBV30 to TRBJ2-1; no firm D call. The CDR3 sequence is 15 residues long. Trimming stripped 1 base from V and 2 bases from J, with 12 bases between. Looked up from germline, CDR1 is GTSNPN and CDR2 is SVGIG (reference sequence). The CDR3, as DNA: TGTGCCTGGAGTGCCCCCCAACCGGCCTACAATGAGCAGTTCTTC. It is translated as CAWSAPQPAYNEQFF.

This clonotype was observed a few times. The chain employs TRBV20-1 and TRBJ1-1; D perhaps matches TRBD1 (6 bases). The length of the CDR3 is 15 residues. The V end lost 4 bases, the J end lost 0 bases, and 15 bases lay between the germline ends. CDR1 is DFQATT, CDR2 SNEGSKA, per germline (reference sequence). The CDR3 DNA reads as TGCAGTGCTAAGGGGGGGCTGAAAATGAACACTGAAGCTTTCTTT. Its protein is CSAKGGLKMNTEAFF.

The rearrangement links TRBV14 to TRBJ2-5; D not resolved. CDR3 length: 11 residues. The V end lost 1 base, the J end lost 7 bases, and 4 bases lay between the germline ends. Germline CDR1 reads SGHDN; CDR2 reads FVKESK. DNA of the CDR3: TGTGCCAGCAGCCAAGGGGCGACCCAGTACTTC. Amino acid sequence: CASSQGATQYF.

This sequence joins TRBV9 and TRBJ1-2; D ambiguous. With 1 base removed from V and 3 bases from J, the gap between germline ends came to 19 bases. Germline V gene lookup returns CDR1 SGDLS and CDR2 YYNGEE. This CDR3 contains 17 residues. Here the CDR3 reads CASSVTPVSSFDYGYTF. In nucleotides, the CDR3 is TGTGCCAGCAGCGTAACCCCTGTGAGTTCCTTTGACTATGGCTACACCTTC. The whole variable domain, remainder taken from reference TRBV9 and TRBJ1-2, is DSGVTQTPKHLITATGQRVTLRCSPRSGDLSVYWYQQSLDQGLQFLIQYYNGEERAKGNILERFSAQQFPDLHSELNLSSLELGDSALYFCASSVTPVSSFDYGYTFGSGTRLTVV.

This rearrangement joins TRBV4-1 to TRBJ2-7; TRBD2 aligns across 8 bases. V lost 0 bases to trimming and J lost 5 bases; unmatched junction nucleotides: 9. This CDR3 comprises 16 residues. Germline V gives CDR1 MGHRA, CDR2 YSYEKL. The CDR3 DNA is TGCGCCAGCAGCCAAGAAATTCAGCGGGAGCTCGACGAGCAGTACTTC. Translating it yields CASSQEIQRELDEQYF.

At least ten counts were recorded for this clonotype. The rearrangement uses TRBV9 and TRBJ2-1; D may match TRBD1 or TRBD2 (6 bases each). Germline V lookup: CDR1 SGDLS, CDR2 YYNGEE. V shed 4 bases and J shed 2 bases, with 16 bases lying between them. The CDR3 length is 16 residues. Here the CDR3 reads CASSTWGRGAYNEQFF. In nucleotides, the CDR3 is TGTGCCAGCAGCACGTGGGGAAGGGGGGCCTACAATGAGCAGTTCTTC.

This clonotype appeared many times. The CDR3: CASSFAGGNEQFF. In DNA form, the CDR3 reads TGTGCCAGCAGCTTTGCGGGAGGCAATGAGCAGTTCTTC. V and J are TRBV5-6 and TRBJ2-1; 8 nucleotides align to TRBD2. This CDR3 has 13 amino acids. V dropped 2 bases and J dropped 6; count of bases not matched to a gene: 1. CDR1 and CDR2 (germline): SGHDT, YYEEEE.

In its sample, this clonotype was seen many times. The chain has TRBV11-2 and TRBJ2-1; the D gene is possibly TRBD2 (6 bases). V was trimmed by 1 base and J by 12 bases, leaving 10 bases between them. This CDR3 comprises 12 residues. Germline V gene sequence: CDR1 SGHAT, CDR2 FQNNGV. CDR3 DNA: TGTGCCAGCAGCTTAGGTAGCGGCCCGCAGTTCTTC. Translated: CASSLGSGPQFF.

The table lists this clonotype with a few counts. This chain uses TRBV12-3 or TRBV12-4 with TRBJ2-7; 8 nucleotides line up with TRBD1. Trimming at V came to 5 bases and at J to 4 bases, leaving 4 bases not matched to a gene. The CDR3 consists of 13 residues. The CDR3 nucleotides are TGTGCCAGCAGTCGACGGGACAGGTACGAGCAGTACTTC. This codes for CASSRRDRYEQYF.

This clonotype occurred a few times. The chain joins TRBV14 to TRBJ2-2, with D tentatively TRBD1 or TRBD2 (5 bases each). CDR1 and CDR2 from the germline V gene are SGHDN and FVKESK. There are 16 residues in the CDR3. The germline V and J ends were trimmed by 2 bases and 4 bases, with 14 bases remaining between them. CDR3 bases: TGTGCCAGCAGCCAAAGTCCCACAGGACTCACCGGGGAGCTGTTTTTT. Translation: CASSQSPTGLTGELFF.

This clonotype was seen at least ten times. The CDR3 sequence: CATTGPGNTIYF. The CDR3, as DNA: TGTGCCACAACAGGTCCGGGAAACACCATATATTTT. The chain combines TRBV12-3 or TRBV12-4 with TRBJ1-3, with D maybe TRBD1 (5 bases). Trimming removed 10 bases at V and 4 bases at J, with 11 bases between. The CDR3 is 12 residues long.

The rearrangement links TRBV6-5 to TRBJ1-2; D ambiguous. Germline V gives CDR1 MNHEY, CDR2 SVGAGI. Trimming left V 4 bases short and J 5 bases short, with 11 bases between. The CDR3 has 13 amino acids. This CDR3 is CASSWADGYGYTF. Here the CDR3 DNA reads TGTGCCAGCAGTTGGGCGGACGGATATGGCTACACCTTC.

This clonotype was detected a few times. V usage is TRBV24-1 and J usage is TRBJ2-2, with D possibly TRBD1 on 5 matching bases. Germline assignment: CDR1 KGHDR and CDR2 SFDVKD. This CDR3 is 14 amino acids long. V shed 1 base and J shed 3 bases, with 5 bases lying between them. The CDR3 protein is CATSDFRDTGELFF. In nucleotides, the CDR3 is TGTGCCACCAGTGATTTCAGGGACACCGGGGAGCTGTTTTTT.

This clonotype came up many times. In DNA form, the CDR3 reads TGTGCCAGCAGCCTAGGGGAGACCGGGGAGCTGTTTTTT. This encodes CASSLGETGELFF. The chain recombines TRBV6-2 or TRBV6-3 with TRBJ2-2; tentatively, D is TRBD1 or TRBD2 (5 bases each). This CDR3 spans 13 amino acids. Between the trimmed V and J ends, which lost 6 bases and 5 bases, there was a span of 10 bases. Germline CDR1 reads MNHEY; CDR2 reads SVGEGT.

This chain uses TRBV7-9 with TRBJ2-5, with D unresolved. Trimming took off 5 bases at V and 4 bases at J, with 5 bases between the two ends. Per germline, CDR1 SEHNR and CDR2 FQNEAQ (reference sequence). The CDR3 extends over 11 amino acids. The CDR3 sequence: CASSVGETQYF. CDR3 DNA: TGTGCCAGCAGCGTGGGAGAGACCCAGTACTTC.